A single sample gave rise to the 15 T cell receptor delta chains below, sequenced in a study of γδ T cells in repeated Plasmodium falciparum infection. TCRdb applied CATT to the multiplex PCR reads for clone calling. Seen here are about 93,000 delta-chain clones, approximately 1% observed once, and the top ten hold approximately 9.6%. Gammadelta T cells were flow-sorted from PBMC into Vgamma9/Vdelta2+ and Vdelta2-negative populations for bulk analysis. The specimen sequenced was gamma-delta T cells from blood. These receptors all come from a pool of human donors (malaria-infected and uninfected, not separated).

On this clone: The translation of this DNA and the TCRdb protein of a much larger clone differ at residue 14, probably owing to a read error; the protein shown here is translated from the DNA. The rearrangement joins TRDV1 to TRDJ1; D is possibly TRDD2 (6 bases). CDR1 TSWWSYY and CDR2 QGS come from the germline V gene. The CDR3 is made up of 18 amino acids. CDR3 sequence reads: CALGELFGPTGFGNKLIF. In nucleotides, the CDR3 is TGTGCTCTTGGGGAACTATTTGGTCCTACGGGCTTTGGTAATAAGCTCATCTTT.

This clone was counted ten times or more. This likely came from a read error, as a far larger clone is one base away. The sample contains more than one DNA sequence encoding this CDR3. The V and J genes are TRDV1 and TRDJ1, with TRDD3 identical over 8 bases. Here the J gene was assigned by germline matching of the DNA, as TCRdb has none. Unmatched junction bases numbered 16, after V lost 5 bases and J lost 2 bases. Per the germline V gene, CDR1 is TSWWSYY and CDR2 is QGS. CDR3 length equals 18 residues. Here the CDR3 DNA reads TGTGCTCTTGGGACCAGACCCTGGGGGACCCATGAGACCGATAAACTCATCTTT. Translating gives CALGTRPWGTHETDKLIF.

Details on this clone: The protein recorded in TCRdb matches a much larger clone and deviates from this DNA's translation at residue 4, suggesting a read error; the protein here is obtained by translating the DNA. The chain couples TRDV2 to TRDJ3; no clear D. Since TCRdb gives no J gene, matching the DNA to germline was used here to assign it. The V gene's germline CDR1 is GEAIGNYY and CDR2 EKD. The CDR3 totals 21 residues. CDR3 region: CACGTVDAHAFSSWDTRQMFF. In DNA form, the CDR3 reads TGTGCCTGTGGCACCGTCGACGCTCACGCCTTTAGCTCCTGGGACACCCGACAGATGTTTTTC.

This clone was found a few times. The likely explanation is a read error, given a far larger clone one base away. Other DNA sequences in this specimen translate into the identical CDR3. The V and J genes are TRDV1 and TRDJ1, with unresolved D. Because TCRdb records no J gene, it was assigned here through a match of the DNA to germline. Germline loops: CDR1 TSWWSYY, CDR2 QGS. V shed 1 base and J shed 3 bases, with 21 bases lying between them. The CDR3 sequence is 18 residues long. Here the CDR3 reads CALGERRLGAPKSDKLIF. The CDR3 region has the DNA TGTGCTCTTGGGGAACGTCGCCTAGGGGCTCCCAAGTCCGATAAACTCATCTTT.

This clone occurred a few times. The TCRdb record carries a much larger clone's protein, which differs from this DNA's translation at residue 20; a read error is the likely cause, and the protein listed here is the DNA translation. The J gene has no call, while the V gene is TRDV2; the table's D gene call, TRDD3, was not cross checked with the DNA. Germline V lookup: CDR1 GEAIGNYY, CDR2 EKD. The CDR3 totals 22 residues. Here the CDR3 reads CACDRFLILGDTRSWDTRQTFF. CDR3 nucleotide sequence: TGTGCCTGTGATAGGTTCTTAATACTGGGGGATACGCGCTCCTGGGACACCCGACAGACGTTTTTC.

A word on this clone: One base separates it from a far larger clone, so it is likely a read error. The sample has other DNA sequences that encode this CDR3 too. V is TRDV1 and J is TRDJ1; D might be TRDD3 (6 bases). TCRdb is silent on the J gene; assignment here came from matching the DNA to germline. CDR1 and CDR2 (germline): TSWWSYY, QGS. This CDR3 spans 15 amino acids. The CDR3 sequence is CALGEVEDTTDKLIF. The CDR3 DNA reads TGTGCTCTAGGGGAAGTAGAGGATACAACCGATAAACTCATCTTT.

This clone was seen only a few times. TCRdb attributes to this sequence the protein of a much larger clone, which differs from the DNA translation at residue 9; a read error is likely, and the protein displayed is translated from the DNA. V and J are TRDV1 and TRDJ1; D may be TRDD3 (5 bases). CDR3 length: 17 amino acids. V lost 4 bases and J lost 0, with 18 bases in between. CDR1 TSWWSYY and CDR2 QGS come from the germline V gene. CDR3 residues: CALGGVLGRRDTDKLIF. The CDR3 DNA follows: TGTGCTCTTGGGGGGGTCCTGGGACGAAGAGACACCGATAAACTCATCTTT.

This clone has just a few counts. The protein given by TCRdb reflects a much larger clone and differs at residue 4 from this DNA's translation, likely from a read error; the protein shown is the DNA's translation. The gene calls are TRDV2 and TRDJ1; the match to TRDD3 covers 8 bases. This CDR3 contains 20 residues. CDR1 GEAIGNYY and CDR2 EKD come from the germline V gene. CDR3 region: CACGTVGSTGGSPYTDKLIF. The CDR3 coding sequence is TGTGCCTGTGGCACCGTGGGGTCGACTGGGGGTTCTCCCTACACCGATAAACTCATCTTT.

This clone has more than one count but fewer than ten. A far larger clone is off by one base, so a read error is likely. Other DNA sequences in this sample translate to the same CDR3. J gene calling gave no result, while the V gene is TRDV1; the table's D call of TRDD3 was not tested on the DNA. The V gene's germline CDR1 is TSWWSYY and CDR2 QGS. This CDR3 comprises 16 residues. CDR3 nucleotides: TGTGCTCTTGGGGAACTTCGGACCTGGGGGAGTACAAAACTCATTTTT. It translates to CALGELRTWGSTKLIF.

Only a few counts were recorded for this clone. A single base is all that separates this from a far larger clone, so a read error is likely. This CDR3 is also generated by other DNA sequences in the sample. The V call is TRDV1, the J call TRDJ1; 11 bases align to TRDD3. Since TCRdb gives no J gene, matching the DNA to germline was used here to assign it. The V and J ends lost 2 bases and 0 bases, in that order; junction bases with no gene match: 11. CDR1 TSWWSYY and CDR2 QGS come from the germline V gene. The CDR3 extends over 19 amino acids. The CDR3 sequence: CALGEISWGIQGYTDKLIF. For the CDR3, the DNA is TGTGCTCTTGGGGAAATCTCCTGGGGGATACAAGGGTACACCGATAAACTCATCTTT.

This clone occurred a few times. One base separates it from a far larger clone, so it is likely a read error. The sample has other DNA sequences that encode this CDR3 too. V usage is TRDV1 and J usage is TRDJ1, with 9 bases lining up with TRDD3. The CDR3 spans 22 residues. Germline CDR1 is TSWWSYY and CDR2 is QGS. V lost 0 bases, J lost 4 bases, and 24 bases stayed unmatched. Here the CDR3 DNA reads TGTGCTCTTGGGGAACTTTCTTACCCCAAGCTACTGGGGGACCCTAGGGTCGATAAACTCATCTTT. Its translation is CALGELSYPKLLGDPRVDKLIF.

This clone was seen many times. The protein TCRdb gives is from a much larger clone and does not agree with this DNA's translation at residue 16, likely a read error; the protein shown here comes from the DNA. The CDR3 loop reads CACDPSHSRPGGDNKPIF. The CDR3 DNA reads as TGTGCCTGTGACCCTTCTCATTCCCGACCGGGTGGCGATAATAAACCCATCTTT. The V gene corresponds to TRDV2; no J gene was called. Germline V gives CDR1 GEAIGNYY, CDR2 EKD. The CDR3 totals 18 residues.

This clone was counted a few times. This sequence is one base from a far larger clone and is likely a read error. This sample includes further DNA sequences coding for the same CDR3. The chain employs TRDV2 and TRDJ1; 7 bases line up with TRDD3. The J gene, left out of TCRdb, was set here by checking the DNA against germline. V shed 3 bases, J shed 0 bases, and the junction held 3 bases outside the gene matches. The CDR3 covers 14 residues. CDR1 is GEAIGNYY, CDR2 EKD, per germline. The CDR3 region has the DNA TGTGCCTGTGACCCCGGGGGATACACCGATAAACTCATCTTT. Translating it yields CACDPGGYTDKLIF.

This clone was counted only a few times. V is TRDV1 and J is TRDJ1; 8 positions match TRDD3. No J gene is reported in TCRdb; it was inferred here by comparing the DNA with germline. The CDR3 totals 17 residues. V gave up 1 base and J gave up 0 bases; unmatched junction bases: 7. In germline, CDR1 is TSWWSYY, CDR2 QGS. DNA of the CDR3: TGTGCTCTTGGGGAACGGGGGATAGGCCTGTACACCGATAAACTCATCTTT. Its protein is CALGERGIGLYTDKLIF.

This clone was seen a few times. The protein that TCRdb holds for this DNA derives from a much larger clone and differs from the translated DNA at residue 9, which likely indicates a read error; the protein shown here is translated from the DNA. In DNA form, the CDR3 reads TGTGCTCTTGGGGAGCTTCCTAGGCCTTGGGGCCGAGCTACTGGGGGATACCCCACCGATAAACTCATCTTT. Its protein is CALGELPRPWGRATGGYPTDKLIF. This chain uses TRDV1 with TRDJ1, with 12 bases lining up with TRDD3. The CDR3 spans 24 residues. The J segment lost 1 base and the V segment lost 3 bases, leaving 27 bases of the junction unmatched. In germline, CDR1 is TSWWSYY, CDR2 QGS.